The 31 T cell receptor beta chains listed next were all sequenced from one sample in a study of T cells in women clearing cervical HPV infection (dated by TCRdb to between 2018 and 2020). Library preparation employed the immunoSEQ multiplex PCR assay. In its TCRdb copy, this immuneACCESS table keeps in-frame sequences only and misses some clones. Where compared with another copy, unresolved V genes explain less than half of these, and the others have no known cause. The sample's table covers over 25,000 clones. The leading ten clones occupy 20% to 25% of the sample. Sequenced: blood buffy coat. The source of these receptors is a woman aged 18 to 75 with a cervical HPV16 infection that either progressed to CIN3+ or cleared (not recorded which).

Concerning this clone itself: The DNA ends 3 residues before the CDR3 does, and the rest of the CDR3 is filled in from the germline J gene. The chain recombines TRBV18 with TRBJ2-2, with D tentatively TRBD1 (6 bases). The V gene lost 6 bases and the J gene lost 2 bases, with 19 bases spanning the gap. CDR3 length: 17 residues. Germline CDR1 and CDR2: KGHSH and LQKENI. CDR3 bases read: TGTGCCAGCTCCCACGGCCCAATAGGGACAAACACCGGGGAG. Amino acid sequence: CASSHGPIGTNTGE. In full, the CDR3 reads CASSHGPIGTNTGELFF. Full variable domain (outside the CDR3, taken from reference TRBV18 and TRBJ2-2): NAGVMQNPRHLVRRRGQEARLRCSPMKGHSHVYWYRQLPEEGLKFMVYLQKENIIDESGMPKERFSAEFPKEGPSILRIQQVVRGDSAAYFCASSHGPIGTNTGELFFGEGSRLTVL.

In regard to this clone: The read finishes 3 residues shy of the CDR3 end, and the germline J gene is used to complete it. The chain is built from TRBV28 and TRBJ2-5, with 8 bases fitting TRBD2. The CDR3 is 16 residues long. CDR1 MDHEN and CDR2 SYDVKM come from the germline V gene. V dropped 6 bases and J dropped 0; count of bases not matched to a gene: 9. CDR3 DNA (partial): TGTGCCAGCAGATACAACGGGAGGGGATACCAAGAGACC. Amino acid sequence: CASRYNGRGYQET. The whole CDR3 sequence reads CASRYNGRGYQETQYF.

With respect to this clone: The CDR3 end is not reached by the read, which stops 3 residues before it; the germline J gene fills it in. The V and J genes are TRBV11-3 and TRBJ2-5, with D maybe TRBD2 (7 bases). Germline V lookup: CDR1 SGHNT, CDR2 YENEEA. The CDR3 contains 14 residues. Trimming pared 4 bases from V and 5 bases from J, leaving 14 bases between. The covered CDR3 bases are TGTGCCAGCAGCTCCTCCGGGGGGCTGGAGACC. Protein: CASSSSGGLET. The entire CDR3 protein reads CASSSSGGLETQYF. Variable domain in full (rest from reference TRBV11-3 and TRBJ2-5): EAGVVQSPRYKIIEKKQPVAFWCNPISGHNTLYWYLQNLGQGPELLIRYENEEAVDDSQLPKDRFSAERLKGVDSTLKIQPAELGDSAVYLCASSSSGGLETQYFGPGTRLLVL.

With regard to this clone: The read finishes 3 residues shy of the CDR3 end, and the germline J gene is used to complete it. The gene calls are TRBV19 and TRBJ2-3; TRBD2 matches at 9 bases. The V gene end was trimmed by 3 bases and the J gene end by 0 bases; junction bases not matched to a gene: 4. This CDR3 has 16 amino acids. Germline V gene sequence: CDR1 LNHDA, CDR2 SQIVND (reference sequence). The CDR3 here is CASSMRLADSTDTQYF. The part of the CDR3 DNA that was read is TGTGCCAGTAGTATGCGACTAGCGGATAGCACAGATACG.

As concerns this clone: The observed sequence ends 3 residues before the CDR3 terminus, with the missing tail filled in from the germline J gene. The chain combines TRBV14 with TRBJ1-2; TRBD1 matches at 9 bases. CDR1 is SGHDN and CDR2 is FVKESK in the germline V gene. The length of the CDR3 is 14 residues. This CDR3 reads CASSQDLDRGGYTF. The DNA read from the CDR3 is TGTGCCAGCAGCCAAGACTTGGACAGGGGCGGC.

A note on this clone: With the read ending 3 residues before the CDR3 end, the germline J gene is used to fill in that end. V usage is TRBV20-1 and J usage is TRBJ2-5; D might be TRBD2 (6 bases). Germline V gene data show CDR1 as DFQATT and CDR2 as SNEGSKA (reference sequence). The CDR3 sequence is 17 residues long. Trimming shortened V by 5 bases and J by 5 bases, and 27 bases separated the two germline ends. This CDR3 is CSAGVGEAGPELETQYF. Incomplete CDR3 DNA: TGCAGTGCTGGAGTAGGAGAAGCGGGCCCCGAGCTCGAGACC.

Regarding this clone: The read gets to within 3 residues of the CDR3 end, and the germline J gene fills in the rest. The rearrangement links TRBV11-3 to TRBJ2-3; D unclear. CDR1 is SGHNT, CDR2 YENEEA, per germline. The CDR3 is 15 residues long. CDR3 amino acids: CASSLSDSLFGTQYF. CDR3 bases read: TGTGCCAGCAGCTTAAGTGACTCGCTTTTTGGGACG. The whole variable domain, remainder taken from reference TRBV11-3 and TRBJ2-3, is EAGVVQSPRYKIIEKKQPVAFWCNPISGHNTLYWYLQNLGQGPELLIRYENEEAVDDSQLPKDRFSAERLKGVDSTLKIQPAELGDSAVYLCASSLSDSLFGTQYFGPGTRLTVL.

A word on this clone: The CDR3 end lies 3 residues beyond the end of the read and is filled in from the germline J gene. The rearrangement links TRBV5-6 to TRBJ1-2; D unresolved. Germline V CDR1 and CDR2: SGHDT, YYEEEE. The CDR3 has 15 amino acids. This chain's CDR3 is CASSLGAASTLGYTF. The CDR3 bases that were read are TGTGCCAGCAGCTTGGGGGCAGCTTCGACCCTGGGC.

CDR3 sequence reads: CAWKGQGNEKLFF. The covered CDR3 bases are TGTGCCTGGAAGGGACAGGGTAATGAAAAA. This chain links TRBV30 with TRBJ1-4; 9 bases fit TRBD1. The CDR3 extends 3 residues past the end of the read, so its final part is completed from the germline J gene. Trimming at V came to 4 bases and at J to 4 bases, leaving 1 base not matched to a gene. The V gene's germline CDR1 is GTSNPN and CDR2 SVGIG (reference sequence). The CDR3 length is 13 residues.

In the case of this clone: The read terminates 3 residues before the CDR3 end, so the remaining end is supplied by the germline J gene. This rearrangement joins TRBV6-4 to TRBJ2-1; 11 bases match TRBD2. There are 15 residues in the CDR3. V dropped 5 bases and J dropped 9; count of bases not matched to a gene: 9. Looked up from germline, CDR1 is MRHNA and CDR2 is SNTAGT. CDR3 bases read: TGTGCCAGCAGTCAAGCCCCGGGACTAGCGGCTGAG. Its protein product is CASSQAPGLAAE. The full-length CDR3 reads as CASSQAPGLAAEQFF.

Regarding this clone: The missing CDR3 end, 3 residues past where the read stops, is filled in from the germline J gene. The rearrangement links TRBV11-2 to TRBJ2-7; D unresolved. The V end was cut by 2 bases, the J end by 2 bases, with 10 bases between. The CDR3 sequence is 14 residues long. Germline V CDR1 and CDR2: SGHAT, FQNNGV. The CDR3 DNA, read in part, is TGTGCCAGCAGCTTAAGCAGGCTACCCTACGAG. This codes for CASSLSRLPYE. The CDR3 reads in full as CASSLSRLPYEQYF. The full variable domain, in which reference TRBV11-2 and TRBJ2-7 provide the parts outside the CDR3, is EAGVAQSPRYKIIEKRQSVAFWCNPISGHATLYWYQQILGQGPKLLIQFQNNGVVDDSQLPKDRFSAERLKGVDSTLKIQPAKLEDSAVYLCASSLSRLPYEQYFGPGTRLTVT.

As regards this clone: The CDR3 end falls 3 residues outside the read, so it is completed with the germline J gene. Distinct nucleotide sequences in the sample also encode this CDR3. The chain carries TRBV10-3 and TRBJ1-6, with 9 bases that match TRBD1. The trim removed 6 bases at V and 5 bases at J, leaving 8 bases unmatched. The CDR3 has 16 amino acids. The germline CDR1 and CDR2 sequences are ENHRY and SYGVKD. CDR3 DNA (partial): TGTGCCATCAGGACAGGGACAGGGACTGATAATTCACCC. Translating gives CAIRTGTGTDNSP. In full, the CDR3 reads CAIRTGTGTDNSPLHF.

About this clone: The read falls 3 residues short of the CDR3 end, and the missing part is taken from the germline J gene. This chain joins TRBV10-1 and TRBJ2-3; weak D call: TRBD2 (7 bases). CDR1 and CDR2 from the germline V gene are WNHNN and SYGVQD (reference sequence). This CDR3 is 15 amino acids long. With 3 bases removed from V and 4 bases from J, the gap between germline ends came to 14 bases. CDR3 in amino acids: CASSDRGAAADTQYF. The covered CDR3 bases are TGCGCCAGCAGTGATCGGGGGGCGGCGGCAGATACG.

A word on this clone: The read comes to an end 3 residues before the CDR3 does, leaving the germline J gene to fill in the end. The V and J genes are TRBV30 and TRBJ1-2; 7 bases line up with TRBD1. This CDR3 contains 14 residues. Trimming at V came to 2 bases and at J to 3 bases, leaving 6 bases not matched to a gene. CDR1 is GTSNPN, CDR2 SVGIG, per germline (reference sequence). The CDR3 spells CAWSPDRSYYGYTF. The CDR3 bases that were read are TGTGCCTGGAGTCCGGACAGGAGTTACTATGGC.

Notes on this clone: The sequenced fragment ends 3 residues before the CDR3 boundary, so the rest is inferred from the germline J gene. The chain employs TRBV20-1 and TRBJ2-3, with 10 positions matching TRBD2. V shed 5 bases, J shed 0 bases, and the junction held 11 bases outside the gene matches. From germline, CDR1 is DFQATT and CDR2 SNEGSKA (reference sequence). The CDR3 loop spans 17 amino acids. The part of the CDR3 DNA that was read is TGCAGTGCTTCCCCGGGACTAGCGCGTCCTAGCACAGATACG. Translating gives CSASPGLARPSTDT. The full CDR3 protein reads CSASPGLARPSTDTQYF.

Comments on this clone: The missing CDR3 end, 3 residues past where the read stops, is filled in from the germline J gene. The chain couples TRBV11-3 to TRBJ2-7; no definite D call. Trimming took 5 bases from V and 6 from J, leaving 8 bases between them. The CDR3 runs to 11 residues. Looked up from germline, CDR1 is SGHNT and CDR2 is YENEEA. The part of the CDR3 DNA that was read is TGTGCCAGCAGCCACGACACCGAG. This encodes CASSHDTE. The CDR3 in its entirety is CASSHDTEQYF.

As concerns this clone: The read finishes 3 residues shy of the CDR3 end, and the germline J gene is used to complete it. The chain uses TRBV30 and TRBJ2-4; the match to TRBD2 covers 7 bases. The junction had 2 bases not matched to a gene; V was cut back by 0 bases and J by 6 bases. This CDR3 comprises 13 residues. The V gene's germline CDR1 is GTSNPN and CDR2 SVGIG (reference sequence). The CDR3: CAWSVRGGNIQYF. The sequenced CDR3 bases are TGTGCCTGGAGTGTACGCGGGGGAAACATT.

Concerning this clone itself: Coverage ceases 3 residues before the CDR3 finishes, and the germline J gene fills in the end. This chain connects TRBV4-1 to TRBJ1-2; 9 bases are a match to TRBD1. This CDR3 has 14 amino acids. V was pared by 3 bases and J by 7 bases, with 6 bases of the junction left unmatched. Germline V gene data show CDR1 as MGHRA and CDR2 as YSYEKL. This CDR3 is CASSHYRGRGGYTF. The sequenced CDR3 bases are TGCGCCAGCAGCCATTACAGGGGGCGGGGTGGC.

The DNA read from the CDR3 is TGTGCCTGGAGTGTGATACTAGCGGACTACGAG. Protein: CAWSVILADYE. In full, the CDR3 is CAWSVILADYEQYF. The chain recombines TRBV30 with TRBJ2-7; 8 nucleotides match TRBD2. The read comes to an end 3 residues before the CDR3 does, leaving the germline J gene to fill in the end. The V segment lost 0 bases and the J segment 3 bases; nucleotides outside the gene matches: 4. Germline V gene lookup returns CDR1 GTSNPN and CDR2 SVGIG (reference sequence). The CDR3 runs 14 residues.

Of note for this clone: The read ends 3 residues early relative to the CDR3; the germline J gene fills the gap. V usage is TRBV7-7 and J usage is TRBJ2-2, with TRBD2 matching over 7 bases. CDR1 is SSHAT, CDR2 FNYEAQ, per germline (reference sequence). The CDR3 extends over 17 amino acids. V was pared by 1 base and J by 4 bases, with 9 bases of the junction left unmatched. Incomplete CDR3 DNA: TGTGCCAGCAGCTTAGGTGGCGCTAGCGGCGTCACCGGGGAG. Its protein product is CASSLGGASGVTGE. The complete CDR3 protein is CASSLGGASGVTGELFF.

CDR3 in amino acids: CASRKGSTDTQYF. The covered CDR3 bases are TGTGCCAGCCGTAAAGGGAGCACAGATACG. The chain uses TRBV7-3 and TRBJ2-3; D remains ambiguous. The CDR3 end falls 3 residues outside the read, so it is completed with the germline J gene. CDR1 SGHTA and CDR2 FQGTGA come from the germline V gene. V dropped 8 bases and J dropped 0 bases, with 9 bases sitting between them. The CDR3 is 13 amino acids.

To note about this clone: The read falls 3 residues short of the CDR3 end, and the missing part is taken from the germline J gene. This chain connects TRBV5-4 to TRBJ2-1; TRBD2 aligns across 10 bases. The CDR3 covers 16 residues. Germline V gene data show CDR1 as SGHNT and CDR2 as YYREEE (reference sequence). The trim removed 1 base at V and 4 bases at J, leaving 5 bases unmatched. Partial CDR3 DNA: TGTGCCAGCAGCTTGCGGGCTAGCGGGGGTTACAATGAG. Protein product: CASSLRASGGYNE. The complete CDR3 reads CASSLRASGGYNEQFF.

On this clone: With the read ending 3 residues before the CDR3 end, the germline J gene is used to fill in that end. The chain links TRBV2 to TRBJ2-2, with TRBD2 matching over 10 bases. This CDR3 has 15 amino acids. The J segment lost 8 bases and the V segment lost 7 bases, leaving 10 bases of the junction unmatched. Germline CDR1 reads SNHLY; CDR2 reads FYNNEI. The sequenced CDR3 bases are TGTGCCAGCAATAATGAGCGGGAGGGCCGGGGGGAG. As protein: CASNNEREGRGE. The whole CDR3 sequence reads CASNNEREGRGELFF.

Comments on this clone: The sequenced fragment ends 3 residues before the CDR3 boundary, so the rest is inferred from the germline J gene. The chain combines TRBV24-1 with TRBJ2-1, with 7 positions matching TRBD2. In germline, CDR1 is KGHDR, CDR2 SFDVKD. The CDR3 has 17 amino acids. The V gene end was trimmed by 4 bases and the J gene end by 5 bases; junction bases not matched to a gene: 13. CDR3: CATSDTQFAGRDNEQFF. The covered CDR3 bases are TGTGCCACCAGTGACACCCAATTTGCAGGGAGGGACAATGAG.

Notes on this clone: The missing CDR3 end, 3 residues past where the read stops, is filled in from the germline J gene. The chain is built from TRBV7-9 and TRBJ2-3, with a weak D call TRBD1 (6 bases). The CDR3 loop spans 14 amino acids. Germline V gives CDR1 SEHNR, CDR2 FQNEAQ (reference sequence). CDR3 residues: CASSPGTLYRTQYF. The sequenced CDR3 bases are TGTGCCAGCAGCCCCGGGACATTATATAGGACG. Combining the CDR3 with reference TRBV7-9 and TRBJ2-3 gives the whole variable domain DTGVSQNPRHKITKRGQNVTFRCDPISEHNRLYWYRQTLGQGPEFLTYFQNEAQLEKSRLLSDRFSAERPKGSFSTLEIQRTEQGDSAMYLCASSPGTLYRTQYFGPGTRLTVL.

About this clone: Read data end 3 residues before the CDR3 end; the end is taken from the germline J gene. V gene TRBV10-3 combines with J gene TRBJ2-1; possibly TRBD2 for D (5 bases). Germline V gene data show CDR1 as ENHRY and CDR2 as SYGVKD. The CDR3 consists of 12 residues. V was cut by 8 bases and J by 7 bases, with 12 bases left in between. CDR3 bases read: TGTGCCATCTCTGAGGGTGAGAATGAG. The encoded protein is CAISEGENE. The entire CDR3 protein reads CAISEGENEQFF.

The part of the CDR3 DNA that was read is TGTGCCAGCAGTGTTAGCGAAGGGAACTACAATGAG. Translating it yields CASSVSEGNYNE. The CDR3 in full is CASSVSEGNYNEQFF. The chain couples TRBV6-4 to TRBJ2-1, with TRBD2 as a possible D gene (5 bases). The read halts 3 residues ahead of the CDR3 end, with the missing end drawn from the germline J gene. There are 15 residues in the CDR3. Deletions cut 4 bases from V and 3 bases from J, with 13 bases between. The germline gives CDR1 MRHNA, CDR2 SNTAGT.

As regards this clone: The read comes to an end 3 residues before the CDR3 does, leaving the germline J gene to fill in the end. The chain has TRBV7-9 and TRBJ2-7; the match to TRBD1 covers 8 bases. The V gene end was trimmed by 6 bases and the J gene end by 2 bases; junction bases not matched to a gene: 9. Per the germline V gene, CDR1 is SEHNR and CDR2 is FQNEAQ (reference sequence). The CDR3 is 15 amino acids. The CDR3 bases that were read are TGTGCCAGCAGTTCACCCGGGACAGGAACCTACGAG. Translated, it gives CASSSPGTGTYE. The full CDR3 sequence reads CASSSPGTGTYEQYF.

In the case of this clone: The sequence runs out 3 residues before the end of the CDR3; the remainder is reconstructed from the germline J gene. V usage is TRBV19 and J usage is TRBJ2-2; 7 nucleotides match TRBD1. The CDR3 has 16 amino acids. J gave up 0 bases and V 6 bases, and 7 bases lay outside the gene matches. Germline V gives CDR1 LNHDA, CDR2 SQIVND (reference sequence). CDR3 protein: CASRQQGTPNTGELFF. The CDR3 bases that were read are TGTGCCAGTAGGCAACAGGGGACCCCGAACACCGGGGAG.

With respect to this clone: The read terminates 3 residues before the CDR3 end, so the remaining end is supplied by the germline J gene. The chain recombines TRBV7-3 with TRBJ2-1; D remains unclear. The CDR3 extends over 15 amino acids. The germline V and J ends were trimmed by 1 base and 7 bases, with 14 bases remaining between them. The germline CDR1 and CDR2 sequences are SGHTA and FQGTGA. The CDR3 sequence: CASSLKEVAVNEQFF. The sequenced CDR3 bases are TGTGCCAGCAGCTTAAAAGAAGTGGCGGTAAATGAG.

Concerning this clone: The read halts 3 residues ahead of the CDR3 end, with the missing end drawn from the germline J gene. The chain carries TRBV5-1 and TRBJ1-5; possibly TRBD1 for D (5 bases). Germline CDR1 is SGHRS and CDR2 is YFSETQ. The ends were cut back, 0 bases at V and 9 bases at J, with 10 bases in the middle. CDR3 length: 13 residues. CDR3 DNA, as far as it was read: TGCGCCAGCAGCTTGGCTGGGGGGGGGCCC. Residues: CASSLAGGGP. The whole CDR3 sequence reads CASSLAGGGPQHF.